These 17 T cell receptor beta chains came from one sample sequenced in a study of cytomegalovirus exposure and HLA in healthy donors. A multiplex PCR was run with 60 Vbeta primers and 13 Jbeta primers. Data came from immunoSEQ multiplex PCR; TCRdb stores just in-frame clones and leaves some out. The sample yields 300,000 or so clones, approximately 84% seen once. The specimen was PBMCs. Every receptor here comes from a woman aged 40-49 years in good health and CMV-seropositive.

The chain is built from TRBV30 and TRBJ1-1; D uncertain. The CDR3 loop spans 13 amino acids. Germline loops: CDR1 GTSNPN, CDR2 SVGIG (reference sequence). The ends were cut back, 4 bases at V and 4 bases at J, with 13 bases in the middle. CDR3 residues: CAWIQVRGTEAFF. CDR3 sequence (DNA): TGTGCCTGGATCCAGGTACGGGGCACTGAAGCTTTCTTT.

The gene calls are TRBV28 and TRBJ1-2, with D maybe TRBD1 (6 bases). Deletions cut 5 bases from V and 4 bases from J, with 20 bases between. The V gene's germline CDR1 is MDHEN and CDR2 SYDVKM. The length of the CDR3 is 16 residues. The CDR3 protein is CASSRNWGPNLYGYTF. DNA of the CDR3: TGTGCCAGCAGTCGGAATTGGGGGCCAAACCTCTATGGCTACACCTTC.

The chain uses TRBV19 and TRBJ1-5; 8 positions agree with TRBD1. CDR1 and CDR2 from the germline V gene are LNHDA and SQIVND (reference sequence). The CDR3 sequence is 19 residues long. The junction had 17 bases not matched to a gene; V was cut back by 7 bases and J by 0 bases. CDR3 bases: TGTGCCAGTACGACGACTACCGGGACAGGAGTCTTTAGCAATCAGCCCCAGCATTTT. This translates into CASTTTTGTGVFSNQPQHF.

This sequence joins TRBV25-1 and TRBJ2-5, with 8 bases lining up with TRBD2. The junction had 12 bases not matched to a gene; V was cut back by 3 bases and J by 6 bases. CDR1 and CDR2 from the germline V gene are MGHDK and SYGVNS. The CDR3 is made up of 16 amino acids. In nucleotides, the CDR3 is TGTGCCAGCAGTGAGGGAACGGGAGGGCCTCTCAAGACCCAGTACTTC. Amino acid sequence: CASSEGTGGPLKTQYF. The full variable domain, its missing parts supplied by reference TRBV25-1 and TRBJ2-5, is EADIYQTPRYLVIGTGKKITLECSQTMGHDKMYWYQQDPGMELHLIHYSYGVNSTEKGDLSSESTVSRIRTEHFPLTLESARPSHTSQYLCASSEGTGGPLKTQYFGPGTRLLVL.

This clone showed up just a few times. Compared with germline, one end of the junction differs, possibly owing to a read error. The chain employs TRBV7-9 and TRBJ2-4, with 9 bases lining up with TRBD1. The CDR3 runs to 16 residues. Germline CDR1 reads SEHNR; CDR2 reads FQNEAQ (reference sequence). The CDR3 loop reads CASSATGGTTKNSQYF. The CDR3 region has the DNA TGTGCCAGCAGCGCGACAGGGGGAACAACCAAAAACAGTCAGTACTTC. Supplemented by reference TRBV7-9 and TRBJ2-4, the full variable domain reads DTGVSQNPRHKITKRGQNVTFRCDPISEHNRLYWYRQTLGQGPEFLTYFQNEAQLEKSRLLSDRFSAERPKGSFSTLEIQRTEQGDSAMYLCASSATGGTTKNSQYFGAGTRLSVL.

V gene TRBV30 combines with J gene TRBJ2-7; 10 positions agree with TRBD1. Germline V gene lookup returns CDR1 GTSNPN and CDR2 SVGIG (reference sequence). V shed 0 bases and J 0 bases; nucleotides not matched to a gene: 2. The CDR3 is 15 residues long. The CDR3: CAWSVGQGLSYEQYF. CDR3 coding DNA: TGTGCCTGGAGTGTGGGACAGGGGCTCTCCTACGAGCAGTACTTC.

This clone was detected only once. The CDR3 sequence: CASSVGTTSTDTQYF. CDR3 bases: TGTGCCAGCAGCGTTGGGACAACTAGCACAGATACGCAGTATTTT. The chain joins TRBV9 to TRBJ2-3, with D perhaps TRBD1 (6 bases). The CDR3 runs to 15 residues. Trimming shortened V by 2 bases and J by 0 bases, and 10 bases separated the two germline ends. Germline assignment: CDR1 SGDLS and CDR2 YYNGEE. The entire variable domain, with the rest obtained from reference TRBV9 and TRBJ2-3, is as follows: DSGVTQTPKHLITATGQRVTLRCSPRSGDLSVYWYQQSLDQGLQFLIQYYNGEERAKGNILERFSAQQFPDLHSELNLSSLELGDSALYFCASSVGTTSTDTQYFGPGTRLTVL.

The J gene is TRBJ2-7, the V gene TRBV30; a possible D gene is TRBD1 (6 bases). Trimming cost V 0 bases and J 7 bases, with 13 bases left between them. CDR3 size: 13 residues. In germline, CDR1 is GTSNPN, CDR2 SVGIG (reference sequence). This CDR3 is CAWSVMGAWEQYF. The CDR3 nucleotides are TGTGCCTGGAGTGTTATGGGGGCTTGGGAGCAGTACTTC.

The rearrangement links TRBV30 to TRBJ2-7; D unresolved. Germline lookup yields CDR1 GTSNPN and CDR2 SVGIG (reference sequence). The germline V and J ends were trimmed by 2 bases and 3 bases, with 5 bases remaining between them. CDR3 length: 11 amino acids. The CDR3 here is CAWSLGYEQYF. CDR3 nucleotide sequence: TGTGCCTGGAGTCTCGGCTACGAGCAGTACTTC.

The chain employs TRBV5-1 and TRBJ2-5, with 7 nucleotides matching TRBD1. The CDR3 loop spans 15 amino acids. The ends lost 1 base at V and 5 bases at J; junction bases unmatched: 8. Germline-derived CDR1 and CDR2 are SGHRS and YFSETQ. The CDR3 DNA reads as TGCGCCAGCAGCTTGATGGGACAGCTAGGGGAGACCCAGTACTTC. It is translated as CASSLMGQLGETQYF.

CDR3 residues: CASSLRVRDIPGRSYNEQFF. For the CDR3, the DNA is TGTGCCAGCAGCTTACGGGTTCGGGACATCCCAGGACGCTCCTACAATGAGCAGTTCTTC. This chain joins TRBV7-3 and TRBJ2-1; a weak D match, TRBD1 (6 bases). Trimming pared 2 bases from V and 0 bases from J, leaving 23 bases between. CDR3 length: 20 amino acids. CDR1 is SGHTA, CDR2 FQGTGA, per germline.

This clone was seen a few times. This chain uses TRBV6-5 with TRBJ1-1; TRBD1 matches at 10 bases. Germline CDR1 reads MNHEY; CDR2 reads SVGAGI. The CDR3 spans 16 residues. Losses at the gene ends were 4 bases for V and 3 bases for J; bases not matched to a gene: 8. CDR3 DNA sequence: TGTGCCAGCAGTTTATACGGGACAGGGGTATACACTGAAGCTTTCTTT. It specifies CASSLYGTGVYTEAFF.

The CDR3 coding sequence is TGTGCCAGCAGCTTAGACCAGGGTGACTATGGCTACACCTTC. Translated, it gives CASSLDQGDYGYTF. The genes are TRBV11-2 and TRBJ1-2; tentatively, D is TRBD1 (5 bases). V dropped 0 bases and J dropped 3 bases, with 8 bases sitting between them. The CDR3 consists of 14 residues. Germline CDR1 and CDR2: SGHAT and FQNNGV.

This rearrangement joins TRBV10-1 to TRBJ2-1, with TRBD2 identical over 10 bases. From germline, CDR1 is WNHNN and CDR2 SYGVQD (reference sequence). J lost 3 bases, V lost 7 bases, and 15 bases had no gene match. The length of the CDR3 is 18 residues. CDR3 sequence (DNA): TGCGCCAGCATACTTTGGTCGGAGCGGGAGGGGCTCTACAATGAGCAGTTCTTC. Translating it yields CASILWSEREGLYNEQFF.

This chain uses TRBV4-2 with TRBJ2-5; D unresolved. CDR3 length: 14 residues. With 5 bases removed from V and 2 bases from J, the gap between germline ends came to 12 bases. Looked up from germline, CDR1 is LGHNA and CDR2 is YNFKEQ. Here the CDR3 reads CASSSSYSQETQYF. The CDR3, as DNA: TGTGCCAGCAGCTCAAGCTACAGTCAAGAGACCCAGTACTTC.

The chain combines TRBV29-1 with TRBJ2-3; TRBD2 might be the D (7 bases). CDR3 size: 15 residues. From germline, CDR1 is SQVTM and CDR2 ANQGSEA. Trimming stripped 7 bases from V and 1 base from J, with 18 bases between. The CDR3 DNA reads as TGCAGCGCCTTAGGGGGGAGGGGAGGCACAGATACGCAGTATTTT. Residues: CSALGGRGGTDTQYF.

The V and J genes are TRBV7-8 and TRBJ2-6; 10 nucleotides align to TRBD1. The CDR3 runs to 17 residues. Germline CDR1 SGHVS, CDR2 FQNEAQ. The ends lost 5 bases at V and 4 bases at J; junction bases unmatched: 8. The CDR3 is CASSRRDRGSGANVLTF. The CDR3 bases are TGTGCCAGCAGCCGCCGGGACAGGGGATCGGGGGCCAACGTCCTGACTTTC.